The clone carrying this T cell receptor beta chain was seen just once. Its matching antigen is unknown. The CDR3 sequence is 15 residues long. CDR1 and CDR2 from the germline V gene are GTSNPN and SVGIG (reference sequence). V lost 0 bases to trimming and J lost 1 base, with 9 bases between them. The data are from a study of resident and recirculating memory T cells in vitiligo. Findings and limits, study-wide: Sequences differed between biopsy sites and patients, suggesting private specificity.

Sequenced by immunoSEQ multiplex PCR; TCRdb stores in-frame clones only, minus some. Here the sample spans about 76,000 clones, just over 90% being singletons. This chain joins TRBV30 and TRBJ2-2; D perhaps matches TRBD1 (5 bases). Sequenced input: blood. The source of this sequence is a male donor with vitiligo. The CDR3 region is CAWSVGVLNTGELFF. For the CDR3, the DNA is TGTGCCTGGAGTGTAGGGGTTCTGAACACCGGGGAGCTGTTTTTT.